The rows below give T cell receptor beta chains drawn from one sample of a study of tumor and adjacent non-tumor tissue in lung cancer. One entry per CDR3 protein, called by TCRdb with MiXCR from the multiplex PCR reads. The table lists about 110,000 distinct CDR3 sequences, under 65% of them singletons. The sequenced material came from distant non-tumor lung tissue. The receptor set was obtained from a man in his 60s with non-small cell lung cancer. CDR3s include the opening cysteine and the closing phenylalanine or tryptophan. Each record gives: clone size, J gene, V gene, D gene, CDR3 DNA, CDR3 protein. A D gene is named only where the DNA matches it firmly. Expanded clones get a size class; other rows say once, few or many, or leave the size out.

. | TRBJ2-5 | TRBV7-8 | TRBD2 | TGTGCCAGCAGCCTCGCGGGAGGGGTCCAAGAGACTCAGTACTTC | CASSLAGGVQETQYF
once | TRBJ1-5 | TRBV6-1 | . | TGTGCCAGCAGTGAAGTACGGCAGGCGGGTCAGCCCCGGCATTTT | CASSEVRQAGQPRHF
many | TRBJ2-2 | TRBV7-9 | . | TGTGCCAGCAGCCCTCGACAGTCCGGGGAGCTGTTTTTT | CASSPRQSGELFF
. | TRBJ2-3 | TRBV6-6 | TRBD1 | TGTGCCACCCGGACAGGGGGCGGGGGAGATATTCAGTATTTT | CATRTGGGGDIQYF
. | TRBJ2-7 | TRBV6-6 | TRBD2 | TGTGCGAGCAGTTACTCGGGGGGACTAGCGGGGTTCAAGCAGTACTTC | CASSYSGGLAGFKQYF
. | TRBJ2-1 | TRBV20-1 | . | TGCAGTGCTAGAGCCTCCCGGGAGTTCCATGAGCAGTTCTTC | CSARASREFHEQFF
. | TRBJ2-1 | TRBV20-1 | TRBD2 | TGCAGTACTAGAGTGAACGGGAGGGCCGGGGGTGAGCAGTTCTTC | CSTRVNGRAGGEQFF
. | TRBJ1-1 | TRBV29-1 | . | TGCAGCGTTGACTCACAGGGAGACACTGAAGCTTTATTT | CSVDSQGDTEALF
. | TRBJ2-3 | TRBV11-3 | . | TGTGCCAGGAGCTTAGTCGGCTACACAGATAAGCAGTACTTT | CARSLVGYTDKQYF
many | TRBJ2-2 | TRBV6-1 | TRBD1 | TGTGCCAGCAGCTACAGGGGCGCGAACACCGGGGAGCTGTTTTTT | CASSYRGANTGELFF
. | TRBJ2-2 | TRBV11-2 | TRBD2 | TGTGCCAGCAGCTTCAGTGCGGGAGGGCCGTACACCGGGGAGCTGTTTTTT | CASSFSAGGPYTGELFF
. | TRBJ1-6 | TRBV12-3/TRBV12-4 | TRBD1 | TGTACCATCAGACAGACAGGGGTTAATTCACCCTTCCACTTT | CTIRQTGVNSPFHF
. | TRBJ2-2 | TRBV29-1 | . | TGCAGAGCAACGACAGGCAGTAACACCGGGGAACTGTTTTTT | CRATTGSNTGELFF
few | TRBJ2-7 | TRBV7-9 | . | TGTGCCAGCAGCTTAGGGGGGACCGGCGAGCAGTACTTC | CASSLGGTGEQYF
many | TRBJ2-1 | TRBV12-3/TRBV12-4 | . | TGTGCCAGCAGTCCCGGGCAGGGGATGTTCGATGAGCAGTTCTTC | CASSPGQGMFDEQFF
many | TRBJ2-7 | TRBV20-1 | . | TGCAGTGCCCAAAACCCGGGAGTGTTGTACCACGAGCAGTACTTC | CSAQNPGVLYHEQYF
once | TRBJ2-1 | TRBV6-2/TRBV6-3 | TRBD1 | TGTGCCAGCAGTTTGCCCTGGACAGGGGGAAATGAACAGTTCTTC | CASSLPWTGGNEQFF
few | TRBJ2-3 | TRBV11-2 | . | TGTGCCAGCAGACCCCAGGGGGGGAGCACAGATACGCAGTATTTT | CASRPQGGSTDTQYF
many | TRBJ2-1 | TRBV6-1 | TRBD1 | TGTGCCAGCGGTGAGGACAGGGGTTACAATGAGCAGTTCTTC | CASGEDRGYNEQFF
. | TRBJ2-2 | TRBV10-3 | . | TGTGCCATCACGAGGGGCCTTGGCGGGGAGCTGTTTTTT | CAITRGLGGELFF
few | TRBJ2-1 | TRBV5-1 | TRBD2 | TGCGCCAGCAGCACAACTAGCGGGAGATACAATGAGCAGTTCTTC | CASSTTSGRYNEQFF
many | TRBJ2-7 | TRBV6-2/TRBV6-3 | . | TGTGCCAGCAGCGCAAGGTTGCTTTTCTACGAGCAGTACTTC | CASSARLLFYEQYF
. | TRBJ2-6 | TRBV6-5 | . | TGTGCCAGCAGTTCCGCAGAGCTAGCCGGGTCCAATGTCCTAACTTTC | CASSSAELAGSNVLTF
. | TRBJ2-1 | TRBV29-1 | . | TGTAGCGTTTTATTTAGTGGGAGAACGTTTTTC | CSVLFSGRTFF
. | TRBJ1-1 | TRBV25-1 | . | TGTGCCACCAGCCTGGTGGGAGCTGAAGCTTTCTTT | CATSLVGAEAFF
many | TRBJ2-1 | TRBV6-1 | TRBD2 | TGTGCCAGCAGTGAAGAGGCGGGAGGGCTGAATGAGCAGTTCTTC | CASSEEAGGLNEQFF
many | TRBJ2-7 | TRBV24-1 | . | TGTGCCACCAGTGATGGGGCCACCTACGAGCAGTACTTC | CATSDGATYEQYF
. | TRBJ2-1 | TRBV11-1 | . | TGTGCCAGCAGCTTAAGGGATATTGAGAACAACGAGCAGTTCTTT | CASSLRDIENNEQFF
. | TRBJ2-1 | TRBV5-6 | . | TGTGCCAGCAGCTTGGTGTCTTTTTCGACTAGGGAGAACAATGAGCAGTTCTTC | CASSLVSFSTRENNEQFF
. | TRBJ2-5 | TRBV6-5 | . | TGTGCCAGCAGTTACTCACAAGGGGGGGGGCCCCAAGAGATCCAGTACTTC | CASSYSQGGGPQEIQYF
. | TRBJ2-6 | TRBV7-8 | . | TGTGCCAGCAGCTATAGAGAGGCCAACATCCTGACATTC | CASSYREANILTF
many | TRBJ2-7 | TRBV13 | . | TGTGCCAGCAGCCCCTGGTCGGTCTACGAGCAGTACTTC | CASSPWSVYEQYF
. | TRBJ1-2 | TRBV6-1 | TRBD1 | TGTGCCAGCAGCGCCAGGACAGGGCCCTATGGCTACACCTTC | CASSARTGPYGYTF
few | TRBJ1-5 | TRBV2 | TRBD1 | TGTGCCAGCAGTGAGGGGCAGGGGGCGACTGGTCAGCCCCAGCATTTT | CASSEGQGATGQPQHF
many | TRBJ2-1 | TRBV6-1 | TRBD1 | TGTGCCAGCAGATACACCGGGACAGGGCCCTACAATGAGCAGTTCTTC | CASRYTGTGPYNEQFF
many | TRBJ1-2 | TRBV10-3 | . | TGTGCCATCAGTGTTCCAGGGTCTGGCTACACCTTC | CAISVPGSGYTF
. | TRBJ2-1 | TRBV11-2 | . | TGTGCCAGCGGGGCCACTACCATCTACAATGAGCAGTTCTTC | CASGATTIYNEQFF
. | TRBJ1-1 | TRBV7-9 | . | TGTACCAGCAGCAAAGGCGGACAGCGTGCTTTCTTT | CTSSKGGQRAFF
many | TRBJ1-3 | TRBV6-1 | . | TGTGCCAGCAGTCTGGGACTTGGAAACACCATATATTTT | CASSLGLGNTIYF
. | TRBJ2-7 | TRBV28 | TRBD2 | TGTGTCAGCAGTCAAGGGACTAGCGGCAACCAGCAGTACTTC | CVSSQGTSGNQQYF
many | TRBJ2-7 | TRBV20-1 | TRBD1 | TGCAGTGCTAGGGACAGGGGGCGCTTAATTTACGAGCAGTACTTC | CSARDRGRLIYEQYF
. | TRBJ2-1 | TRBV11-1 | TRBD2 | TGTGCCAGCAGCGTCAGACTAGCGGGAGGCTCTCATGAGCAGTTCTTC | CASSVRLAGGSHEQFF
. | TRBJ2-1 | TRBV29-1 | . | TGCAGCGCTGAAGGTAAAGACAGCTCCTACAATGAGCGGTTCTTC | CSAEGKDSSYNERFF
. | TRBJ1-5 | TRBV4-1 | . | TGCGCCAACAGCCAAGACTTAATTCAGCCCCAGCATTTT | CANSQDLIQPQHF
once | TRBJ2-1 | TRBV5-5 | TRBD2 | TGTGCCAGCAGCAGGGGACTAGTGGGAGTCGGCAATGAGCAGTTCTTC | CASSRGLVGVGNEQFF
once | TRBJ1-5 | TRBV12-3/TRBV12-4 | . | TGTGCCAGCAGTACAGTGGGCACTCAGCCCCAGCATTTT | CASSTVGTQPQHF
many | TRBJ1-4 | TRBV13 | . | TGTGCCAGCAGCTTAAGGACGGCTAATGAAAAACTGTTTTTT | CASSLRTANEKLFF
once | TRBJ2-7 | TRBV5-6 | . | TGTGCCAGCAGATGGAACCCAGGGACGGGGAGCTACAAGCAGTACTTC | CASRWNPGTGSYKQYF
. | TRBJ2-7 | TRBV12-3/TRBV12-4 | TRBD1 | TGTGCCAGCAGTCCCCAGACAGGGGTGGTCTACGAGCAGTACTTC | CASSPQTGVVYEQYF
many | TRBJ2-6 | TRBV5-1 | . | TGCGCCATCAAGTTATCTGGTTCCTCTGGGGCCAACGTCCTGACTTTC | CAIKLSGSSGANVLTF
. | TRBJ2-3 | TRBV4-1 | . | TGCGCCAGCAGCCAAGAAAGGACCGATAGCACAGATACGCAGTATTTT | CASSQERTDSTDTQYF
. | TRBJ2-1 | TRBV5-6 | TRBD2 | TGTGCCAGCAGCTTTACTAGCGGGGCTTCCTACAATGAACGGTTCTTC | CASSFTSGASYNERFF
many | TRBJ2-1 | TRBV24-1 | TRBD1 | TGTGCCACCAGTGATCTCGGACAGGGGAATGAGCAGTTCTTC | CATSDLGQGNEQFF